The TCR beta chain under discussion was sequenced for a study of blood T cell repertoires in COVID-19 (dated by TCRdb to 2018 to 2020). General notes on the study: Collaborator samples came from the United States, Italy and Spain and covered acute and convalescent phases of COVID-19. The prospective study material was composed of cDNA or gDNA derived from T cells, B-cell-depleted T cells, or PBMCs. The repertoires were released in a freely available public database intended as a resource for research on the immune response to SARS-CoV-2. The sample metadata nearly always contained a de-identified subject ID, COVID-19 status, age in years and sex. The dataset comprised deeply sampled blood TCRbeta repertoires from subjects exposed to, actively infected with, or recovered from COVID-19. Where HLA class I and class II types were available, the types were taken from metadata supplied by the sample provider, not from assay-based typing. The samples were drawn from the first 160 participants of the ongoing ImmuneRACE study and from 950 to 1,500 subjects provided by 6 global collaborators.

For this clone: Its antigen is not yet known. Base qualities are not recorded, but no much larger clone differs from it by a single base.

TCRbeta CDR3 regions were amplified from genomic DNA using the immunoSEQ Assay, a bias-controlled multiplex PCR. The study's own analysis went as follows. Nucleated cell counts per sample were estimated from amplification of reference gene primers within the assay. Sequence reads were collapsed and filtered to measure the absolute abundance of every unique TCRbeta CDR3 rearrangement. For each sample, productive Simpson clonality was calculated as the square root of Simpson's diversity index over productive rearrangements. The immuneACCESS repertoire file appears here via TCRdb, limited to in-frame rearrangements. These files lack a portion of the clones; in checked studies, under half of the deficit traces to unresolved V genes, and the cause of the others is not known. Clone size and V and J calls were adopted from that table, with D and trimming inferred from the DNA. Present in this sample are roughly 180,000 clones, around 90% of which were seen just once. The ten largest account for about 2.2% of the sample.

V drops 8 bases and J drops 4 bases, leaving 14 bases in between. Including cysteine and phenylalanine, the CDR3 has 13 amino acids. The CDR3 DNA has 39 bases and is translated from base 1. From the germline V gene, CDR1 is ENHRY and CDR2 is SYGVKD. General study outcomes and caveats: The amount of clinical and demographic metadata varied by source and participant and was provided uncurated.

In the prospective study, participants were roughly 18 to 100 years old, resided in 24 geographic areas of the United States, and were enrolled through a virtual design. In the prospective study, cohorts were assigned on the basis of participant-reported clinical history obtained from a screening survey and a study questionnaire. ImmuneRACE Cohort 3 recovered participants were defined by two consecutive negative NP/OP PCR tests, healthcare professional clearance, or symptom resolution. In the prospective study, mobile phlebotomists collected whole blood, serum and a nasopharyngeal or oropharyngeal swab from each participant. Participants in the prospective study had the option to provide additional blood draws and questionnaires over a roughly 2-month period. Before DNA extraction, prospective study blood samples were shipped either frozen or at room temperature.

The source of this sequence is a woman aged 30 to 39 who had recovered from COVID-19. The sample comprised PBMCs or T cells enriched from blood (not recorded which). The chain is made from TRBV10-3 and TRBJ1-1, with the D gene uncertain. The CDR3 protein is CAIWLTSSTEAFF. The nucleotide sequence reads as follows: TGTGCCATCTGGCTTACGTCCAGCACTGAAGCTTTCTTT.